The 19 T cell receptor beta chains below come from one sample, sequenced in a study of coeliac disease. The repertoire was sequenced with immunoSEQ multiplex PCR; TCRdb's copy has only in-frame clones and lacks some. The sample lists 8,500 to 10,000 clones, roughly 71% seen once, with 20% to 25% in the top ten. Sample: lamina propria lymphocytes from the gut. All receptors come from a woman aged 55-70 years with celiac disease.

The chain recombines TRBV30 with TRBJ1-6; TRBD1 matches 7 bases. V lost 1 base to trimming and J lost 5 bases; unmatched junction nucleotides: 5. This CDR3 is built from 15 residues. Per the germline V gene, CDR1 is GTSNPN and CDR2 is SVGIG (reference sequence). The CDR3 here is CAWSGQGWDNSPLHF. CDR3 DNA sequence: TGTGCCTGGAGTGGACAGGGCTGGGATAATTCACCCCTCCACTTT.

This clone was detected only a few times. For the CDR3, the DNA is TGTGCCAGCAGTCTCGCGGGGACAGGACATTCACCCCTCCACTTT. Translation gives CASSLAGTGHSPLHF. V gene TRBV6-5 combines with J gene TRBJ1-6; 8 bases line up with TRBD1. Germline V gives CDR1 MNHEY, CDR2 SVGAGI. This CDR3 comprises 15 residues. Trimming removed 5 bases from V and 8 bases from J; junction bases left unmatched: 8.

This clone has just a few counts. The rearrangement uses TRBV5-1 and TRBJ2-5; D gene ambiguous. The CDR3 has 14 amino acids. The V end lost 1 base, the J end lost 1 base, and 8 bases lay between the germline ends. Germline V gene sequence: CDR1 SGHRS, CDR2 YFSETQ. In DNA, the CDR3 is TGCGCCAGCAGCTTGACGATGGCCCAAGAGACCCAGTACTTC. It is translated as CASSLTMAQETQYF.

The J gene is TRBJ2-5, the V gene TRBV4-1; possibly TRBD2 for D (6 bases). CDR1 MGHRA and CDR2 YSYEKL come from the germline V gene. Between the trimmed V and J ends, which lost 4 bases and 3 bases, there was a span of 24 bases. This CDR3 contains 18 residues. The CDR3 bases are TGCGCCAGCAGCCCGGGCGCGGTTCTGACTGGGGGGAAAGAGACCCAGTACTTC. It translates to CASSPGAVLTGGKETQYF.

In this sample, this clone turned up a few times. The V call is TRBV29-1, the J call TRBJ2-7, with D maybe TRBD1 (5 bases). Germline V gene data show CDR1 as SQVTM and CDR2 as ANQGSEA. Trimming pared 4 bases from V and 0 bases from J, leaving 13 bases between. This CDR3 region has 14 residues. CDR3 in DNA: TGCAGCGTTGTTGGGCAGGGAAGCTCCTACGAGCAGTACTTC. Translating it yields CSVVGQGSSYEQYF.

The chain joins TRBV5-1 to TRBJ2-1; D gene ambiguous. V was shortened by 4 bases and J by 0 bases, with 11 bases between the two germline ends. Per the germline V gene, CDR1 is SGHRS and CDR2 is YFSETQ. The CDR3 has 15 residues. The CDR3 sequence: CASSLYLSSYNEQFF. As DNA, the CDR3 is TGCGCCAGCAGCCTCTACTTGAGCTCCTACAATGAGCAGTTCTTC.

V is TRBV19 and J is TRBJ1-1, with D hard to call. CDR3 length: 14 amino acids. Trimming pared 5 bases from V and 0 bases from J, leaving 10 bases between. Germline values: CDR1 LNHDA, CDR2 SQIVND (reference sequence). The DNA for the CDR3 is TGTGCCAGTAGTGGGCCCGGGATGAACACTGAAGCTTTCTTT. Translating gives CASSGPGMNTEAFF.

The V call is TRBV6-5, the J call TRBJ2-7, with TRBD2 matching over 7 bases. Losses at the gene ends were 8 bases for V and 3 bases for J; bases not matched to a gene: 13. The CDR3 loop spans 15 amino acids. Germline-derived CDR1 and CDR2 are MNHEY and SVGAGI. CDR3 coding DNA: TGTGCCAGCTTGGCCACTTCTAGCGGAATCTACGAGCAGTACTTC. This gives the protein CASLATSSGIYEQYF.

The rearrangement uses TRBV27 and TRBJ2-3; tentatively, D is TRBD1 (6 bases). From germline, CDR1 is MNHEY and CDR2 SMNVEV (reference sequence). V lost 2 bases, J lost 12 bases, and 15 bases lay in between. This CDR3 is built from 13 residues. The DNA of the CDR3 is TGTGCCAGCAGTTTAGCAGGACAGCCGGACCAGTATTTT. It specifies CASSLAGQPDQYF.

The J gene is TRBJ1-1, the V gene TRBV18; D remains ambiguous. Trimming stripped 6 bases from V and 4 bases from J, with 12 bases between. CDR3 length equals 13 residues. From germline, CDR1 is KGHSH and CDR2 LQKENI. CDR3 bases: TGTGCCAGCTCCCCCAACGAGGGCACTGAAGCTTTCTTT. Protein: CASSPNEGTEAFF.

The CDR3 DNA reads as TGTGCCAGCAGCCAACGGGGGAGGGCGGGGGGCCGAAACACCGGGGAGCTGTTTTTT. Amino acid sequence: CASSQRGRAGGRNTGELFF. The chain is built from TRBV7-2 and TRBJ2-2; 8 bases are a match to TRBD2. The germline V gene has CDR1 SGHTA and CDR2 FQGNSA. This CDR3 has 19 residues. V trimming: 5 bases; J trimming: 2 bases; junction bases outside the gene matches: 16.

V and J are TRBV11-1 and TRBJ2-3; 10 bases match TRBD2. The CDR3 extends over 16 amino acids. The germline V gene encodes CDR1 SGHAT and CDR2 FQDESV (reference sequence). V shed 2 bases, J shed 2 bases, and the junction held 4 bases outside the gene matches. CDR3 in amino acids: CASSLKRGGITDTQYF. For the CDR3, the DNA is TGTGCCAGCAGCTTAAAGCGGGGGGGTATCACAGATACGCAGTATTTT.

The genes are TRBV29-1 and TRBJ2-1; D may be TRBD1 (5 bases). Trimming left V 8 bases short and J 4 bases short, with 15 bases between. Germline values: CDR1 SQVTM, CDR2 ANQGSEA. This CDR3 is built from 13 residues. As DNA, the CDR3 is TGCAGCTTGTCGCAGGGATCATACAATGAGCAGTTCTTC. This encodes CSLSQGSYNEQFF.

V is TRBV18 and J is TRBJ2-2; a possible D gene is TRBD2 (6 bases). The V gene lost 6 bases and the J gene lost 1 base, with 9 bases spanning the gap. The CDR3 is 14 amino acids. CDR1 and CDR2 from the germline V gene are KGHSH and LQKENI. This CDR3 reads CASSRDWNTGELFF. DNA for the CDR3: TGTGCCAGCTCGAGGGACTGGAACACCGGGGAGCTGTTTTTT.

The chain recombines TRBV5-1 with TRBJ1-5; D gene unclear. This CDR3 is 14 amino acids long. V was cut by 0 bases and J by 4 bases, with 8 bases left in between. CDR1 and CDR2 from the germline V gene are SGHRS and YFSETQ. The CDR3 protein is CASSLGGKNQPQHF. CDR3 coding DNA: TGCGCCAGCAGCTTGGGCGGGAAAAATCAGCCCCAGCATTTT.

This chain links TRBV7-3 with TRBJ2-1, with 8 bases matching TRBD2. CDR1 is SGHTA, CDR2 FQGTGA, per germline. This CDR3 spans 15 amino acids. The V and J ends lost 4 bases and 1 base, in that order; junction bases with no gene match: 3. CDR3 in DNA: TGTGCCAGCAGCTATGCGGGGGGATCCTACAATGAGCAGTTCTTC. Translating it yields CASSYAGGSYNEQFF.

V and J are TRBV28 and TRBJ1-5; 7 nucleotides agree with TRBD1. The CDR3 totals 17 residues. J gave up 3 bases and V 5 bases, and 13 bases lay outside the gene matches. Germline assignment: CDR1 MDHEN and CDR2 SYDVKM. The CDR3 DNA reads TGTGCCAGCAGTCCTAACAGGGGCGGGAATAACAATCAGCCCCAGCATTTT. This codes for CASSPNRGGNNNQPQHF.

V and J are TRBV7-9 and TRBJ1-5; D ambiguous. Trimming removed 4 bases from V and 7 bases from J, with 8 bases in between. Germline assignment: CDR1 SEHNR and CDR2 FQNEAQ (reference sequence). The CDR3 has 12 amino acids. Here the CDR3 DNA reads TGTGCCAGCAGCTCCCCTAGACAGCCCCAGCATTTT. Translation: CASSSPRQPQHF.

V and J are TRBV5-1 and TRBJ2-1, with D maybe TRBD2 (5 bases). Trimming took 0 bases from V and 6 from J, leaving 7 bases between them. This CDR3 spans 13 amino acids. Per the germline V gene, CDR1 is SGHRS and CDR2 is YFSETQ. CDR3 residues: CASSLAGINEQFF. CDR3 bases: TGCGCCAGCAGCTTGGCGGGGATCAATGAGCAGTTCTTC.